This T cell receptor (beta chain) was recorded in a study of blood T cell repertoires in COVID-19. Study details: Collection of acute and convalescent COVID-19 samples took place in the United States, Italy and Spain.

Assay used: immunoSEQ multiplex PCR; TCRdb lists only in-frame clones, some missing. The sample yields under 250,000 clones, about nine tenths seen once. This clone was seen only once. The CDR3 totals 13 residues. Trimming stripped 1 base from V and 6 bases from J, with 10 bases between. CDR1 is LGHDT and CDR2 is YNNKEL in the germline V gene (reference sequence). Sequencing input: peripheral blood. This chain connects TRBV3-1 (or the pseudogene TRBV3-2) to TRBJ2-7; possibly TRBD2 for D (5 bases). The TCR comes from a man aged 30 to 39 with COVID-19, enrolled during active disease. This chain's CDR3 is CASSQGLASEQYF. CDR3 bases: TGTGCCAGCAGCCAAGGGCTAGCCAGCGAGCAGTACTTC.